This T cell receptor (beta chain) was captured by sequencing in a study of cytomegalovirus exposure and HLA in healthy donors. Study-wide results and caveats: Association with HLA alleles at 0.05 false discovery rate was found for roughly 17,000 TCR beta sequences in a later analysis. Cytomegalovirus status, reportedly, was diagnosed with high specificity and sensitivity by the classifier.

As concerns this clone: Its antigen is not known.

PCR primers comprised 60 Vbeta and 13 Jbeta primers. TCRdb's copy holds only in-frame clones and misses some; the assay was immunoSEQ multiplex PCR. This table has some 130,000 clones, roughly 85% appearing once. Despite likely unrecorded immune exposures, the donors were nominally healthy at the time of sampling. This CDR3 region has 14 residues. The germline V and J ends were trimmed by 5 bases and 1 base, with 11 bases remaining between them. Germline V lookup: CDR1 MGHDK, CDR2 SYGVNS. The receptor was isolated from a man aged 35 to 55 in good health and CMV-seropositive. Sequencing input: PBMCs. The chain joins TRBV25-1 to TRBJ1-1; unclear D gene. CDR3 region: CASSPMRENTEAFF. Here the CDR3 DNA reads TGTGCCAGCAGTCCTATGAGGGAGAACACTGAAGCTTTCTTT.